This T cell receptor (beta chain) originates from a study of blood T cell repertoires in COVID-19. Profiled with immunoSEQ multiplex PCR; TCRdb holds only in-frame clones, not every one. The sample has 140,000 to 150,000 clones, 80% to 85% seen once; the top ten hold roughly 34%. The sequence was collected from a human donor in a cohort sampled during active COVID-19. The material sequenced was peripheral blood.

The CDR3: CASSQLNSGNTIYF. The DNA of the CDR3 is TGTGCCAGCAGCCAACTAAACTCTGGAAACACCATATATTTT. The V call is TRBV3-1 (or the pseudogene TRBV3-2), the J call TRBJ1-3; no definite D call. The CDR3 is 14 residues long. In germline, CDR1 is LGHDT, CDR2 YNNKEL (reference sequence). V was shortened by 2 bases and J by 0 bases, with 5 bases between the two germline ends.